Presented here are 21 T cell receptor beta chains from one specimen sequenced in a study of blood T cell repertoires in COVID-19. Using immunoSEQ multiplex PCR, the repertoire was profiled, and TCRdb retains in-frame clones only, with some absent. The top ten hold just under 9% of the sample, which has 250,000 or so clones, about 89% seen once. The specimen sequenced was PBMCs or T cells enriched from blood (not recorded which). The receptors originated from a man aged 35-49 years who had recovered from COVID-19.

The genes are TRBV3-1 (or the pseudogene TRBV3-2) and TRBJ1-6, with no clear D. Trimming pared 4 bases from V and 0 bases from J, leaving 10 bases between. This CDR3 is 16 amino acids long. Germline values: CDR1 LGHDT, CDR2 YNNKEL (reference sequence). Written as DNA, the CDR3 is TGTGCCAGCAGCCTTATCCCGAGCTCCTATAATTCACCCCTCCACTTT. Translation gives CASSLIPSSYNSPLHF.

V and J are TRBV5-6 and TRBJ1-3; D is ambiguous. The length of the CDR3 is 15 residues. Trimming removed 0 bases from V and 2 bases from J, with 9 bases in between. Germline-derived CDR1 and CDR2 are SGHDT and YYEEEE. CDR3 sequence reads: CASSLDWTAGNTIYF. The CDR3 nucleotides are TGTGCCAGCAGCTTGGATTGGACTGCTGGAAACACCATATATTTT.

The chain recombines TRBV3-1 (or the pseudogene TRBV3-2) with TRBJ1-5; 8 bases are shared with TRBD1. V dropped 0 bases and J dropped 4; count of bases not matched to a gene: 5. The CDR3 length is 16 residues. CDR1 LGHDT and CDR2 YNNKEL come from the germline V gene (reference sequence). The CDR3 here is CASSQDSTGGNQPQHF. In nucleotides, the CDR3 is TGTGCCAGCAGCCAAGATAGTACAGGGGGGAATCAGCCCCAGCATTTT.

This rearrangement joins TRBV19 to TRBJ2-1; a weak D match, TRBD2 (5 bases). Trimming stripped 4 bases from V and 4 bases from J, with 11 bases between. The length of the CDR3 is 14 residues. Germline assignment: CDR1 LNHDA and CDR2 SQIVND (reference sequence). The CDR3 sequence is CASSKTGVYNEQFF. DNA of the CDR3: TGTGCCAGTAGTAAAACCGGGGTATACAATGAGCAGTTCTTC.

The chain joins TRBV6-2 or TRBV6-3 to TRBJ1-2, with D unresolved. Trimming stripped 1 base from V and 3 bases from J, with 9 bases between. Germline CDR1 MNHEY, CDR2 SVGEGT. CDR3 length: 14 amino acids. The CDR3 loop reads CASSYFRVDYGYTF. CDR3 DNA: TGTGCCAGCAGTTACTTCCGCGTGGACTATGGCTACACCTTC.

CDR3 in amino acids: CASSSQGTSGDNEQFF. For the CDR3, the DNA is TGTGCCAGCAGCTCCCAAGGGACTAGCGGAGACAATGAGCAGTTCTTC. This chain links TRBV7-2 with TRBJ2-1, with 11 bases that match TRBD2. Per the germline V gene, CDR1 is SGHTA and CDR2 is FQGNSA. V trimming: 4 bases; J trimming: 5 bases; junction bases outside the gene matches: 7. The CDR3 has 16 amino acids.

The chain carries TRBV5-4 and TRBJ1-2, with a weak D call TRBD1 (6 bases). The CDR3 contains 12 residues. Germline assignment: CDR1 SGHNT and CDR2 YYREEE (reference sequence). Trimming took off 4 bases at V and 6 bases at J, with 10 bases between the two ends. DNA for the CDR3: TGTGCCAGCAGCCAACAGGGAAATGGCTACACCTTC. As protein: CASSQQGNGYTF.

The chain carries TRBV30 and TRBJ1-5, with TRBD1 matching 7 bases. This CDR3 contains 14 residues. CDR1 and CDR2 (germline): GTSNPN, SVGIG (reference sequence). With 1 base clipped from V and 5 bases from J, the junction kept 5 bases outside the gene matches. This CDR3 reads CAWSGGQFHQPQHF. CDR3 nucleotides: TGTGCCTGGAGTGGGGGACAGTTCCATCAGCCCCAGCATTTT.

The chain recombines TRBV27 with TRBJ2-1, with 9 bases fitting TRBD1. V lost 5 bases and J lost 5; bases outside the gene matches: 10. The CDR3 totals 16 residues. Germline V gives CDR1 MNHEY, CDR2 SMNVEV (reference sequence). CDR3 DNA: TGTGCCAGCAGTCAAACTTACAGGGGGCTCGACAATGAGCAGTTCTTC. This gives the protein CASSQTYRGLDNEQFF.

The chain joins TRBV5-1 to TRBJ1-1; 11 nucleotides match TRBD1. V lost 2 bases and J lost 8; bases outside the gene matches: 8. The length of the CDR3 is 15 residues. Per germline, CDR1 SGHRS and CDR2 YFSETQ. CDR3 protein: CASSLIRDRGSEAFF. In nucleotides, the CDR3 is TGCGCCAGCAGCTTAATCCGGGACAGGGGGTCAGAAGCTTTCTTT.

The chain has TRBV5-6 and TRBJ1-2; 9 nucleotides align to TRBD1. The J segment lost 4 bases and the V segment lost 6 bases, leaving 7 bases of the junction unmatched. CDR1 SGHDT and CDR2 YYEEEE come from the germline V gene. The CDR3 runs 14 residues. The CDR3 is CASTVQGAVYGYTF. DNA of the CDR3: TGTGCCAGCACCGTACAGGGGGCAGTCTATGGCTACACCTTC.

The V and J genes are TRBV19 and TRBJ2-1; 7 bases match TRBD1. The CDR3 has 15 amino acids. With 5 bases clipped from V and 0 bases from J, the junction kept 4 bases outside the gene matches. Germline CDR1 and CDR2: LNHDA and SQIVND (reference sequence). The CDR3, as DNA: TGTGCCAGTAGTCAAGGGACAGCCTCCTACAATGAGCAGTTCTTC. It yields the protein CASSQGTASYNEQFF.

The V call is TRBV10-1, the J call TRBJ2-2, with TRBD1 matching over 7 bases. Germline V CDR1 and CDR2: WNHNN, SYGVQD (reference sequence). J was trimmed by 4 bases and V by 6 bases; bases with no gene match: 20. The CDR3 runs to 19 residues. The CDR3 loop is CASSSSRPTGTASTGELFF. DNA of the CDR3: TGCGCCAGCAGCTCTAGTCGACCAACCGGGACAGCGAGCACCGGGGAGCTGTTTTTT.

V is TRBV7-6 and J is TRBJ2-2, with 13 nucleotides matching TRBD2. This CDR3 comprises 19 residues. The ends lost 3 bases at V and 0 bases at J; junction bases unmatched: 7. Germline loops: CDR1 SGHVS, CDR2 FNYEAQ. The CDR3 sequence is CASSFPGTSGTTNTGELFF. The CDR3 bases are TGTGCCAGCAGCTTCCCCGGGACTAGCGGGACCACGAACACCGGGGAGCTGTTTTTT.

This chain uses TRBV4-1 with TRBJ2-5; 7 nucleotides agree with TRBD2. Looked up from germline, CDR1 is MGHRA and CDR2 is YSYEKL. V lost 4 bases and J lost 2; bases outside the gene matches: 10. The CDR3 spans 16 residues. Written as DNA, the CDR3 is TGCGCCAGCAGCCGGCTGGCAGCTAGCGGTCAAGAGACCCAGTACTTC. It specifies CASSRLAASGQETQYF.

The chain is built from TRBV5-4 and TRBJ2-3; 11 bases agree with TRBD2. The trim removed 6 bases at V and 1 base at J, leaving 10 bases unmatched. Germline CDR1 and CDR2: SGHNT and YYREEE (reference sequence). The CDR3 spans 17 residues. The CDR3 sequence is CASTPTLLAGGTDTQYF. The CDR3, as DNA: TGTGCCAGCACCCCCACGTTACTAGCGGGGGGCACAGATACGCAGTATTTT. Full variable domain (outside the CDR3, taken from reference TRBV5-4 and TRBJ2-3): ETGVTQSPTHLIKTRGQQVTLRCSSQSGHNTVSWYQQALGQGPQFIFQYYREEENGRGNFPPRFSGLQFPNYSSELNVNALELDDSALYLCASTPTLLAGGTDTQYFGPGTRLTVL.

The genes are TRBV29-1 and TRBJ2-1; tentatively, D is TRBD2 (5 bases). The germline gives CDR1 SQVTM, CDR2 ANQGSEA. Trimming left V 1 base short and J 7 bases short, with 8 bases between. This CDR3 contains 12 residues. The CDR3 region is CSVEGDYNEQFF. The CDR3 DNA is TGCAGCGTTGAAGGCGACTATAATGAGCAGTTCTTC.

This chain connects TRBV11-3 to TRBJ2-1; maybe TRBD1 (5 bases). Trimming took off 2 bases at V and 1 base at J, with 12 bases between the two ends. The CDR3 is 16 amino acids. Germline V gene data show CDR1 as SGHNT and CDR2 as YENEEA. The CDR3 nucleotides read TGTGCCAGCAGCTTAAGGCAGGGAAATTCCTACAATGAGCAGTTCTTC. Its protein product is CASSLRQGNSYNEQFF. The variable domain in full, completed from reference TRBV11-3 and TRBJ2-1, reads EAGVVQSPRYKIIEKKQPVAFWCNPISGHNTLYWYLQNLGQGPELLIRYENEEAVDDSQLPKDRFSAERLKGVDSTLKIQPAELGDSAVYLCASSLRQGNSYNEQFFGPGTRLTVL.

CDR3 bases: TGTGCCAGCAGCCGCGAGGGAAATGAGCAGTTCTTC. It encodes CASSREGNEQFF. The chain uses TRBV3-1 (or the pseudogene TRBV3-2) and TRBJ2-1; D is possibly TRBD2 (5 bases). V lost 4 bases, J lost 7 bases, and 8 bases lay in between. From germline, CDR1 is LGHDT and CDR2 YNNKEL (reference sequence). The CDR3 has 12 residues.

The V call is TRBV6-5, the J call TRBJ1-1; 7 bases map to TRBD1. The CDR3 is 16 residues long. Germline lookup yields CDR1 MNHEY and CDR2 SVGAGI. Trimming removed 2 bases from V and 1 base from J; junction bases left unmatched: 7. The CDR3 here is CASSYMTGPKNTEAFF. CDR3 sequence (DNA): TGTGCCAGCAGTTACATGACAGGGCCCAAGAACACTGAAGCTTTCTTT.

This chain connects TRBV10-3 to TRBJ1-1, with 9 bases fitting TRBD1. V dropped 3 bases and J dropped 7; count of bases not matched to a gene: 15. The CDR3 extends over 17 amino acids. Germline V lookup: CDR1 ENHRY, CDR2 SYGVKD. The CDR3 DNA is TGTGCCATCAGTGACCCTACAGGGGGCCGCCCGACCGGTGAAGCTTTCTTT. Its translation is CAISDPTGGRPTGEAFF.